This paragraph covers one T cell receptor beta chain sequence. The data belong to a study of CD8+CD57+ T cells in acquired aplastic anemia. The wider study: Sorted CD4+ and CD8+ cells gave an average of around 3.3 ug of DNA.

The template used for profiling TCR beta VDJ and CDR3 was genomic DNA. TCRdb processed the reads anew with MiXCR; each CDR3 protein has one entry. In the table there are more than 150,000 distinct CDR3 sequences, less than 55% of which are singletons. V was cut by 3 bases and J by 7 bases, with 16 bases left in between. Germline CDR1 SGHAT, CDR2 FQNNGV. The CDR3 spans 16 residues. The chain uses TRBV11-2 and TRBJ1-6, with D maybe TRBD1 (5 bases). The source of this sequence is a human donor in good health. Sample: sorted CD4+, CD8+, or CD8+CD57+ T cells (not recorded which) from PBMCs. CDR3 amino acids: CASSLEWGFSNSPLHF. CDR3 DNA sequence: TGTGCCAGCAGCTTGGAGTGGGGGTTCAGCAATTCACCCCTCCACTTT.